A single sample gave rise to the 12 T cell receptor beta chains below, sequenced in a study of cytomegalovirus exposure and HLA in healthy donors (dated by TCRdb to about 2017). Libraries came from the immunoSEQ multiplex PCR assay. The multiplex PCR relied on a mix of 60 forward primers for TCR Vbeta segments and 13 reverse primers for TCR Jbeta segments. The table was pulled from immuneACCESS by TCRdb, which kept in-frame rearrangements only. Such tables lose some clones; where checked, under half of the loss comes from unresolved V genes, and the rest has no known cause. Recorded for this sample are some 150,000 clones; roughly 80% of them occurred a single time. The ten largest clones add up to approximately 2% of the sample. Sequencing was performed on PBMCs. All receptors come from a woman aged 35 to 49 in good health and CMV-seronegative.

This rearrangement joins TRBV27 to TRBJ2-5, with 11 nucleotides matching TRBD1. Trimming cost V 0 bases and J 4 bases; bases outside gene matches: 7. Per the germline V gene, CDR1 is MNHEY and CDR2 is SMNVEV (reference sequence). The CDR3 spans 17 residues. The CDR3 sequence: CASSLSGGQGARETQYF. For the CDR3, the DNA is TGTGCCAGCAGTTTATCGGGCGGACAGGGGGCTCGAGAGACCCAGTACTTC.

The chain links TRBV7-9 to TRBJ1-4, with unresolved D. Trimming stripped 3 bases from V and 3 bases from J, with 11 bases between. CDR3 size: 15 residues. The V gene's germline CDR1 is SEHNR and CDR2 FQNEAQ (reference sequence). Here the CDR3 reads CASSFGGLSNEKLFF. For the CDR3, the DNA is TGTGCCAGCAGCTTTGGCGGGCTTTCTAATGAAAAACTGTTTTTT. Drawing the rest from reference TRBV7-9 and TRBJ1-4, the complete variable domain is DTGVSQNPRHKITKRGQNVTFRCDPISEHNRLYWYRQTLGQGPEFLTYFQNEAQLEKSRLLSDRFSAERPKGSFSTLEIQRTEQGDSAMYLCASSFGGLSNEKLFFGSGTQLSVL.

This chain joins TRBV19 and TRBJ2-5; D may be TRBD2 (6 bases). Trimming removed 3 bases from V and 2 bases from J, with 10 bases in between. CDR1 and CDR2 (germline): LNHDA, SQIVND (reference sequence). This CDR3 region has 14 residues. The CDR3 DNA follows: TGTGCCAGTAGTATCGGGACTCTTCAAGAGACCCAGTACTTC. Protein: CASSIGTLQETQYF.

V gene TRBV18 combines with J gene TRBJ2-7; possible D gene TRBD2, 5 bases. The length of the CDR3 is 14 residues. Deletions cut 4 bases from V and 2 bases from J, with 12 bases between. CDR1 and CDR2 from the germline V gene are KGHSH and LQKENI. This CDR3 reads CASSLLGETYEQYF. As DNA, the CDR3 is TGTGCCAGCTCACTCCTCGGGGAGACCTACGAGCAGTACTTC.

The V call is TRBV30, the J call TRBJ2-5; 11 bases are a match to TRBD1. Germline V gives CDR1 GTSNPN, CDR2 SVGIG (reference sequence). The CDR3 covers 16 residues. V shed 0 bases and J 5 bases; nucleotides not matched to a gene: 8. CDR3 nucleotides: TGTGCCTGGAGTGTGGGGACAGGGGGGTTTCGGGAGACCCAGTACTTC. This codes for CAWSVGTGGFRETQYF.

V is TRBV30 and J is TRBJ1-1, with D maybe TRBD1 (5 bases). CDR1 is GTSNPN, CDR2 SVGIG, per germline (reference sequence). The V end was cut by 5 bases, the J end by 4 bases, with 14 bases between. The CDR3 is 13 amino acids. CDR3 region: CAWAATGGTEAFF. CDR3 DNA: TGTGCCTGGGCTGCTACCGGGGGCACTGAAGCTTTCTTT.

The chain uses TRBV5-1 and TRBJ2-5; a possible D gene is TRBD1 (5 bases). The CDR3 contains 14 residues. The germline gives CDR1 SGHRS, CDR2 YFSETQ. Trimming shortened V by 2 bases and J by 2 bases, and 10 bases separated the two germline ends. CDR3 bases: TGCGCCAGCAGCTTTCTGACAGATCAAGAGACCCAGTACTTC. It codes for CASSFLTDQETQYF.

The V and J genes are TRBV27 and TRBJ1-6; D possibly corresponds to TRBD1 (6 bases). The germline CDR1 and CDR2 sequences are MNHEY and SMNVEV (reference sequence). CDR3 length equals 16 residues. V was clipped by 6 bases and J by 8 bases, with 20 bases between them. This CDR3 reads CASSFQTGTTDSPLHF. In nucleotides, the CDR3 is TGTGCCAGCAGCTTCCAAACCGGGACAACAGATTCACCCCTCCACTTT.

V and J are TRBV7-9 and TRBJ1-4; D call uncertain. Trimming left V 2 bases short and J 4 bases short, with 8 bases between. The CDR3 consists of 14 residues. Germline CDR1 and CDR2: SEHNR and FQNEAQ (reference sequence). The CDR3 region is CASSLREDNEKLFF. The CDR3 DNA reads TGTGCCAGCAGCTTACGGGAGGATAATGAAAAACTGTTTTTT.

The chain joins TRBV6-1 to TRBJ2-7, with D perhaps TRBD1 (6 bases). V was clipped by 3 bases and J by 4 bases, with 13 bases between them. This CDR3 has 14 amino acids. Per the germline V gene, CDR1 is MNHNS and CDR2 is SASEGT. The CDR3 loop is CASSEAGESYEQYF. The DNA for the CDR3 is TGTGCCAGCAGTGAGGCAGGGGAATCATACGAGCAGTACTTC.

This clone was seen a handful of times. A read error may produce the germline difference seen at one junction end. The chain carries TRBV7-9 and TRBJ2-7; the match to TRBD1 covers 10 bases. Germline lookup yields CDR1 SEHNR and CDR2 FQNEAQ (reference sequence). The CDR3 sequence is 17 residues long. CDR3 region: CSSSFFPGQGIQYEQYF. Here the CDR3 DNA reads TGTTCCAGCAGCTTCTTTCCGGGACAGGGGATACAATACGAGCAGTACTTC.

J is TRBJ2-6 and V is TRBV5-4; the D gene is possibly TRBD1 (6 bases). CDR1 is SGHNT and CDR2 is YYREEE in the germline V gene (reference sequence). V lost 3 bases and J lost 0, with 13 bases in between. The CDR3 has 17 residues. In DNA, the CDR3 is TGTGCCAGCAGCTCTGGGACATCAATCTCTGGGGCCAACGTCCTGACTTTC. It codes for CASSSGTSISGANVLTF.